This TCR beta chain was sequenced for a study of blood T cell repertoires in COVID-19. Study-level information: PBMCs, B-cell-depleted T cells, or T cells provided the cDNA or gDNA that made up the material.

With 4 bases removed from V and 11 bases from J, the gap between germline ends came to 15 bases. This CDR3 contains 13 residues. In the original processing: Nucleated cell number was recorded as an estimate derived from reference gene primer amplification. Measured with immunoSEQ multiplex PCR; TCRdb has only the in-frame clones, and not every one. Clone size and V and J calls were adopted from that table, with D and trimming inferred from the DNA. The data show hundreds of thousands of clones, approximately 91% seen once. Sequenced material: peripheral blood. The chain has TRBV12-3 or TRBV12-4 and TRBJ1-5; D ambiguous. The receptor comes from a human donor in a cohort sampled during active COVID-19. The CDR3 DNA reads TGTGCCAGCAGTTCCGAAGGCGGCACGTCCCAGCATTTT. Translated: CASSSEGGTSQHF.